Many counts were recorded for the clone carrying this TCR beta chain. No antigen is known for it. The observed sequence ends 3 residues before the CDR3 terminus, with the missing tail filled in from the germline J gene. The sample is drawn from a study of T cell clonality in common variable immunodeficiency. Notes on the study in general: CVID subjects had higher TCRbeta clonality than healthy controls, most marked in about a third.

V was pared by 3 bases and J by 4 bases, with 8 bases between. This CDR3 has 13 residues. Germline loops: CDR1 SGHRS, CDR2 YFSETQ. TCRdb keeps only in-frame clones here, not all; method: immunoSEQ multiplex PCR. The sample is made up of about 60,000 clones, none counted only once. V and J are TRBV5-1 and TRBJ2-4; D is unclear. The sample consisted of peripheral blood mononuclear cells. The receptor was derived from a person aged 18 to 70 in good health. This CDR3 reads CASSSDGKNIQYF. The part of the CDR3 DNA that was read is TGCGCCAGCAGCTCCGACGGGAAAAACATT.